These 8 T cell receptor beta chains were sequenced from one sample in a study of blood T cell repertoires in COVID-19. Produced via immunoSEQ multiplex PCR; TCRdb's table is partial and in-frame only. The data hold 300,000 to 400,000 clones, with around 91% observed a single time. Sequenced: peripheral blood. Source of these receptors: a woman younger than 30 who had recovered from COVID-19.

This chain uses TRBV7-9 with TRBJ2-4; TRBD2 is a possible D gene (5 bases). This CDR3 is built from 13 residues. The germline V gene encodes CDR1 SEHNR and CDR2 FQNEAQ (reference sequence). With 0 bases removed from V and 8 bases from J, the gap between germline ends came to 8 bases. This chain's CDR3 is CASSLATEDIQYF. Here the CDR3 DNA reads TGTGCCAGCAGCTTAGCGACGGAGGACATTCAGTACTTC.

This sequence joins TRBV12-3 or TRBV12-4 and TRBJ2-1; D is perhaps TRBD2 (5 bases). The V end lost 5 bases, the J end lost 10 bases, and 15 bases lay between the germline ends. The length of the CDR3 is 13 residues. CDR3 nucleotides: TGTGCCAGCAGTCCGGGAATGGACTGGGAGCAGTTCTTC. It specifies CASSPGMDWEQFF.

The chain employs TRBV19 and TRBJ1-5, with no clear D. Deletions cut 5 bases from V and 4 bases from J, with 12 bases between. From germline, CDR1 is LNHDA and CDR2 SQIVND (reference sequence). The length of the CDR3 is 14 residues. The CDR3 loop is CASSPRGSNQPQHF. The CDR3 DNA sequence: TGTGCCAGTAGTCCCCGCGGATCGAATCAGCCCCAGCATTTT.

The chain uses TRBV15 and TRBJ2-2; weak D call: TRBD2 (5 bases). This CDR3 spans 16 amino acids. The V end lost 5 bases, the J end lost 4 bases, and 17 bases lay between the germline ends. Per the germline V gene, CDR1 is LNHNV and CDR2 is YYDKDF (reference sequence). The CDR3 loop reads CATSPRDDIRTGELFF. CDR3 coding DNA: TGTGCCACCAGCCCCCGGGATGATATTCGCACCGGGGAGCTGTTTTTT.

V gene TRBV24-1 combines with J gene TRBJ1-2; 7 bases fit TRBD1. CDR1 is KGHDR, CDR2 SFDVKD, per germline. The CDR3 covers 16 residues. V lost 4 bases to trimming and J lost 6 bases; unmatched junction nucleotides: 13. In nucleotides, the CDR3 is TGTGCCACCAGTGACCATACCGAGGGGGCGATCAATGGCTACACCTTC. Translating it yields CATSDHTEGAINGYTF.

J is TRBJ1-1 and V is TRBV6-6; D might be TRBD1 (6 bases). This CDR3 has 14 amino acids. V lost 2 bases and J lost 7, with 14 bases in between. Per the germline V gene, CDR1 is MNHNY and CDR2 is SVGAGI (reference sequence). CDR3 bases: TGTGCCAGCAGTTACCAGCTAATACAGGGTGAAGCTTTCTTT. It is translated as CASSYQLIQGEAFF.

J is TRBJ1-2 and V is TRBV3-1 (or the pseudogene TRBV3-2); D might be TRBD1 (5 bases). The germline V gene has CDR1 LGHDT and CDR2 YNNKEL (reference sequence). The length of the CDR3 is 14 residues. V was cut by 10 bases and J by 5 bases, with 20 bases left in between. CDR3 sequence reads: CATARTGSGYGYTF. As DNA, the CDR3 is TGTGCCACCGCGCGAACAGGTAGCGGGTATGGCTACACCTTC.

This rearrangement joins TRBV5-5 to TRBJ1-1, with TRBD1 matching 7 bases. Per germline, CDR1 SGHKS and CDR2 YYEKEE (reference sequence). J was trimmed by 4 bases and V by 1 base; bases with no gene match: 7. The CDR3 has 15 residues. In DNA, the CDR3 is TGTGCCAGCAGCTTGACGCGACAGGGAATCACTGAAGCTTTCTTT. Protein sequence: CASSLTRQGITEAFF.